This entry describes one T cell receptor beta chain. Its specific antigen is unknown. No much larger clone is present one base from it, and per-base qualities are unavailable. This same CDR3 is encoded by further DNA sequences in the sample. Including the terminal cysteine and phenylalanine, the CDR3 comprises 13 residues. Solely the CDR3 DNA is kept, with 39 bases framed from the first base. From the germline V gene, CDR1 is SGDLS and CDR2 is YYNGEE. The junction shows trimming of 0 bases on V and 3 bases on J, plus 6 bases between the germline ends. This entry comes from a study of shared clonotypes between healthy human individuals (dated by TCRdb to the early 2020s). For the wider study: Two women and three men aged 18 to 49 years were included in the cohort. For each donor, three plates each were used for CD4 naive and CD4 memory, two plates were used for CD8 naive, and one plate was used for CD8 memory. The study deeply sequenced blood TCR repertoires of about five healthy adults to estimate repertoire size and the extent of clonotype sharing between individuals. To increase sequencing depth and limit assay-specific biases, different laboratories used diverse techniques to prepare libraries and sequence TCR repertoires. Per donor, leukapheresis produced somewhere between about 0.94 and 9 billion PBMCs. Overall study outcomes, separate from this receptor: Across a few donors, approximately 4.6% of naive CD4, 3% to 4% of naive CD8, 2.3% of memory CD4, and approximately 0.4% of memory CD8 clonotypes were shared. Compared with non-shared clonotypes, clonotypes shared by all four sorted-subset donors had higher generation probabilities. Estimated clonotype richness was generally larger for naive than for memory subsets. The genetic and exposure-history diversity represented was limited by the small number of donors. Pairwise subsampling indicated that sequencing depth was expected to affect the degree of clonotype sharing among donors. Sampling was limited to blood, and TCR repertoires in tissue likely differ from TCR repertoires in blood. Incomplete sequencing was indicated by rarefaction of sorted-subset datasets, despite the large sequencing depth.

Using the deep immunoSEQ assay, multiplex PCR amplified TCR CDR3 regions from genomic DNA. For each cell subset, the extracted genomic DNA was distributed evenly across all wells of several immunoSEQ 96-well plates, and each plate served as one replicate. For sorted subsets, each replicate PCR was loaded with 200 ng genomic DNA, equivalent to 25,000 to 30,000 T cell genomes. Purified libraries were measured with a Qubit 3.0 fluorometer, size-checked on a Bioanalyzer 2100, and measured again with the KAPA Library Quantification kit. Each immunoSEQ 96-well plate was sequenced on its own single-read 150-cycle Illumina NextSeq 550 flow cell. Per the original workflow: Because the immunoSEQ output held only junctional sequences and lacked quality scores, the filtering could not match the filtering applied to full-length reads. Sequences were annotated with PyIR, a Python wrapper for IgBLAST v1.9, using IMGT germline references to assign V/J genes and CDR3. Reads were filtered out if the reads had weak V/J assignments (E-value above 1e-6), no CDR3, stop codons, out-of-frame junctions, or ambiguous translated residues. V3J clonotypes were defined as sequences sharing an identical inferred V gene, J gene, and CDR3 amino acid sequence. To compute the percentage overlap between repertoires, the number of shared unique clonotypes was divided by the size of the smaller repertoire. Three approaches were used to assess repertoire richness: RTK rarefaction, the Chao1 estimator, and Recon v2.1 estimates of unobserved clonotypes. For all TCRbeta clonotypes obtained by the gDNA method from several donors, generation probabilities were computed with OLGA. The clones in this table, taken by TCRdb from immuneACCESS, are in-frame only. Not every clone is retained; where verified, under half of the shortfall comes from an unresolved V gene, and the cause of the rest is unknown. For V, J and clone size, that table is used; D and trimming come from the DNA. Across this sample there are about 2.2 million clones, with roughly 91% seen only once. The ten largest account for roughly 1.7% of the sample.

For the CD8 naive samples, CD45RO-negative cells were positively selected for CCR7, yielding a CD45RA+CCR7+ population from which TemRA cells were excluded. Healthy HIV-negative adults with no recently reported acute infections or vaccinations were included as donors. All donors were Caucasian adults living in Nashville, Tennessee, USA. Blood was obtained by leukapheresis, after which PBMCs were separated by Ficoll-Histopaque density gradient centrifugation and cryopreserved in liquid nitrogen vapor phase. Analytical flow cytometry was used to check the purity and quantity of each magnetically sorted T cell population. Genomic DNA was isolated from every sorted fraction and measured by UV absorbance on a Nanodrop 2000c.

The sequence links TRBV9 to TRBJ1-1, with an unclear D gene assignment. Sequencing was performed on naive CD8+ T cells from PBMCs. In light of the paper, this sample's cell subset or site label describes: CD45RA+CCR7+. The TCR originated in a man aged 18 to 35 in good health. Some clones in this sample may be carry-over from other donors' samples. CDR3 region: CASSVVDDTEAFF. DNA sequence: TGTGCCAGCAGCGTAGTCGACGACACTGAAGCTTTCTTT.